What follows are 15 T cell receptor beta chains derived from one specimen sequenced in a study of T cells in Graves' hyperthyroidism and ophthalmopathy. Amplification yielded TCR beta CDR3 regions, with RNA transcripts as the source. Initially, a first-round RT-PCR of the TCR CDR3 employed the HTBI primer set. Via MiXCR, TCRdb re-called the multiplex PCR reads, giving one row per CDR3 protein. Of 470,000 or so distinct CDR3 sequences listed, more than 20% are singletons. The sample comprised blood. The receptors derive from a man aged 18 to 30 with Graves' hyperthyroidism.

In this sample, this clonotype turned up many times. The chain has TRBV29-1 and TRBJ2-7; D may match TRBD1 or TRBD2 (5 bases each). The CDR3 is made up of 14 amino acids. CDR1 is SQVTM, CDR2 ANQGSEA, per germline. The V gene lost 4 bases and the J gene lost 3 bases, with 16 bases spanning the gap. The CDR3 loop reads CSVAEPGRSYEQYF. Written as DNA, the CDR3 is TGCAGCGTTGCTGAACCGGGACGGAGCTACGAGCAGTACTTC.

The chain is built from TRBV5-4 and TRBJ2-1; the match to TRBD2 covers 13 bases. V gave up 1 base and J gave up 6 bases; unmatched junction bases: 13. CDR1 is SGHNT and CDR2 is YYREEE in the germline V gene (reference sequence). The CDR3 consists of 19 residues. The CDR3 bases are TGTGCCAGCAGCTTGTCCCTTCCCACTAGCGGGGGGGCCGGCAATGAGCAGTTCTTC. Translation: CASSLSLPTSGGAGNEQFF.

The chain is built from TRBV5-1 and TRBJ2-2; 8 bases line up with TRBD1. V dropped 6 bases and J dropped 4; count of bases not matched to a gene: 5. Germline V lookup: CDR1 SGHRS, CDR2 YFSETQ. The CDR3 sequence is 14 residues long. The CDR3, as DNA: TGCGCCAGCAAGACAGGGGACTCCACCGGGGAGCTGTTTTTT. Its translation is CASKTGDSTGELFF. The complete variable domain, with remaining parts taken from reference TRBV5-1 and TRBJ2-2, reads KAGVTQTPRYLIKTRGQQVTLSCSPISGHRSVSWYQQTPGQGLQFLFEYFSETQRNKGNFPGRFSGRQFSNSRSEMNVSTLELGDSALYLCASKTGDSTGELFFGEGSRLTVL.

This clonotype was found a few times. CDR3 in amino acids: CASSFWDRVDEQYF. The CDR3 DNA reads as TGTGCCAGCAGCTTCTGGGACAGGGTTGACGAGCAGTACTTC. This sequence joins TRBV7-9 and TRBJ2-7; 9 bases are a match to TRBD1. The germline V gene has CDR1 SEHNR and CDR2 FQNEAQ (reference sequence). CDR3 length: 14 residues. After removal of 3 bases from V and 5 bases from J, the junction contained 5 bases not matched to a gene.

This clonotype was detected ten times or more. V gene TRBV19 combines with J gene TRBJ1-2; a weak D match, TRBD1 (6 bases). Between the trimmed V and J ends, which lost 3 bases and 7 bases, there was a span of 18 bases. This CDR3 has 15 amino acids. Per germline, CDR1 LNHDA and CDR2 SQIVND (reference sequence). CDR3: CASSITGTLVRGYTF. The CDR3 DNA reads TGTGCCAGTAGTATTACCGGGACACTGGTTCGTGGCTACACCTTC.

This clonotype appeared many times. The CDR3 region is CASSFSGVSTYEQYF. The CDR3, as DNA: TGTGCCAGCAGCTTTTCAGGGGTCTCGACCTACGAGCAGTACTTC. The genes are TRBV7-9 and TRBJ2-7; D perhaps matches TRBD1 (6 bases). The CDR3 loop spans 15 amino acids. V lost 3 bases and J 2 bases, leaving 14 bases between the germline ends. Germline values: CDR1 SEHNR, CDR2 FQNEAQ (reference sequence).

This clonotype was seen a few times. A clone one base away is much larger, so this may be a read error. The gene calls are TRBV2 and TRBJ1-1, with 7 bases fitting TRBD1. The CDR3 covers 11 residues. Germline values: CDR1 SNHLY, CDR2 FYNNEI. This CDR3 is CASSEGQTACF. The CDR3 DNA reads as TGTGCCAGCAGTGAGGGACAGACAGCTTGCTTT.

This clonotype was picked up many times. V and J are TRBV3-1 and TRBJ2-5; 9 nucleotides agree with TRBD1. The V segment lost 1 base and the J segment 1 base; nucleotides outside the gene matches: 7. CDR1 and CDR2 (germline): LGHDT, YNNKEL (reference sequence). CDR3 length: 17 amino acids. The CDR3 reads CASSQGATGGFQETQYF. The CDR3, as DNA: TGTGCCAGCAGCCAAGGCGCGACAGGGGGATTCCAAGAGACCCAGTACTTC.

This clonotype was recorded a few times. The CDR3 sequence is CASIPTNSEANYGYTF. As DNA, the CDR3 is TGTGCCAGTATCCCGACAAATTCCGAAGCTAACTATGGCTACACCTTC. This chain links TRBV19 with TRBJ1-2; D is uncertain. CDR1 LNHDA and CDR2 SQIVND come from the germline V gene (reference sequence). V lost 7 bases to trimming and J lost 0 bases, with 18 bases between them. The CDR3 is made up of 16 amino acids.

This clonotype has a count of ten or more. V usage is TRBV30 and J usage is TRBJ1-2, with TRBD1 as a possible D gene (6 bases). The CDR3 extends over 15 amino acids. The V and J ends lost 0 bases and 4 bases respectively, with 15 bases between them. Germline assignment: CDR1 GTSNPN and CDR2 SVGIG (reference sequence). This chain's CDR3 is CAWSVSHRVTYGYTF. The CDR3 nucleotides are TGTGCCTGGAGTGTATCCCACAGGGTTACCTATGGCTACACCTTC. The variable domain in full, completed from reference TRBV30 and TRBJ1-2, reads SQTIHQWPATLVQPVGSPLSLECTVEGTSNPNLYWYRQAAGRGLQLLFYSVGIGQISSEVPQNLSASRPQDRQFILSSKKLLLSDSGFYLCAWSVSHRVTYGYTFGSGTRLTVV.

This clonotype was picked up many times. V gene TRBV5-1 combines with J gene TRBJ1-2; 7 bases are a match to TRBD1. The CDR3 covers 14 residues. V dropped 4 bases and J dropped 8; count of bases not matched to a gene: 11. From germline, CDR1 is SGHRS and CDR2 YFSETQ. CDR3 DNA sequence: TGCGCCAGCAGCGTCGGATTCGACAGGGTCGGCTACACCTTC. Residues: CASSVGFDRVGYTF.

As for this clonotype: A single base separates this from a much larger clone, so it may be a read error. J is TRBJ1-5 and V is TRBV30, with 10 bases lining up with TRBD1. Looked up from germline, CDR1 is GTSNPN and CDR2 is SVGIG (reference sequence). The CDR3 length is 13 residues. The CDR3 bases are TGTGCCTGCTCGACAGGGGGCGATCAGCCCCAGCAGTTT. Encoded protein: CACSTGGDQPQQF.

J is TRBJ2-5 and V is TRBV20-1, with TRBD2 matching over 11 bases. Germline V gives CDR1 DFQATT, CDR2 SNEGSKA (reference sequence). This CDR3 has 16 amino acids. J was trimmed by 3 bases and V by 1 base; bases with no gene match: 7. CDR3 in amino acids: CSARAFQLAGEETQYF. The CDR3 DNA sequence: TGCAGTGCTAGAGCCTTCCAACTAGCGGGGGAAGAGACCCAGTACTTC.

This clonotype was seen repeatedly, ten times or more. CDR3 coding DNA: TGCAGTCCCGGATATGGCTACACCTTC. Its translation: CSPGYGYTF. The V call is TRBV20-1, the J call TRBJ1-2; unclear D gene. V was clipped by 8 bases and J by 5 bases, with 6 bases between them. In germline, CDR1 is DFQATT, CDR2 SNEGSKA (reference sequence). CDR3 size: 9 residues.

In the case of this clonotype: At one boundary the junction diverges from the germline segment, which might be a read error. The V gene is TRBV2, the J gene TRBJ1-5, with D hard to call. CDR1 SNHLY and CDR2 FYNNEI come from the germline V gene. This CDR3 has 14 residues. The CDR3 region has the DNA TGTGCCAGCAGCGGGGAAAGGAGCGATCAGCTCCAGCATTTT. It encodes CASSGERSDQLQHF.